Below, 5 T cell receptor beta chains from the same sample are listed, as sequenced in a study of beta chain features in type 1 diabetes. As every portion of the isolated RNA was reverse transcribed, the sequencing read expressed TCRB transcripts. Clones were read by immunoSEQ multiplex PCR, and TCRdb kept only the in-frame ones, dropping some. This sample has around 44,000 clones, with over 50% found just once. Sequenced sample: Tregs from blood. These receptors originate from a woman under 30 in good health.

The chain recombines TRBV29-1 with TRBJ2-1, with D perhaps matching TRBD2 (5 bases). The CDR3 extends over 13 amino acids. V gave up 4 bases and J gave up 2 bases, with 9 bases separating them. Germline-derived CDR1 and CDR2 are SQVTM and ANQGSEA. CDR3 sequence (DNA): TGCAGCGTTGTAGGGCGGGCCTACAATGAGCAGTTCTTC. Encoded protein: CSVVGRAYNEQFF.

This chain links TRBV28 with TRBJ1-5; 7 bases agree with TRBD1. Per germline, CDR1 MDHEN and CDR2 SYDVKM. V shed 7 bases, J shed 6 bases, and the junction held 15 bases outside the gene matches. CDR3 length equals 16 residues. The CDR3 region is CASTQITGVGAQPQHF. CDR3 nucleotides: TGTGCCAGCACCCAGATAACAGGGGTAGGCGCTCAGCCCCAGCATTTT.

Only a few counts were recorded for this clone. The chain couples TRBV4-2 to TRBJ2-7; tentatively, D is TRBD1 (6 bases). This CDR3 is 18 amino acids long. Trimming cost V 0 bases and J 2 bases, with 20 bases left between them. Germline assignment: CDR1 LGHNA and CDR2 YNFKEQ. Here the CDR3 reads CASSQELSLGQVAYEQYF. The DNA for the CDR3 is TGTGCCAGCAGCCAAGAACTTAGTCTGGGACAAGTCGCCTACGAGCAGTACTTC.

This rearrangement joins TRBV5-1 to TRBJ1-4; the match to TRBD1 covers 10 bases. This CDR3 is built from 15 residues. Germline loops: CDR1 SGHRS, CDR2 YFSETQ. The J segment lost 6 bases and the V segment lost 4 bases, leaving 6 bases of the junction unmatched. CDR3 DNA: TGCGCCAGCAGCCCACAAGGGACAGGGGATGAAAAACTGTTTTTT. Its protein product is CASSPQGTGDEKLFF.

This chain connects TRBV7-2 to TRBJ2-3, with no clear D. Trimming pared 1 base from V and 2 bases from J, leaving 4 bases between. The CDR3 is made up of 13 amino acids. Germline V gene sequence: CDR1 SGHTA, CDR2 FQGNSA. CDR3 loop: CASSLDYTDTQYF. As DNA, the CDR3 is TGTGCCAGCAGCTTAGACTACACAGATACGCAGTATTTT.